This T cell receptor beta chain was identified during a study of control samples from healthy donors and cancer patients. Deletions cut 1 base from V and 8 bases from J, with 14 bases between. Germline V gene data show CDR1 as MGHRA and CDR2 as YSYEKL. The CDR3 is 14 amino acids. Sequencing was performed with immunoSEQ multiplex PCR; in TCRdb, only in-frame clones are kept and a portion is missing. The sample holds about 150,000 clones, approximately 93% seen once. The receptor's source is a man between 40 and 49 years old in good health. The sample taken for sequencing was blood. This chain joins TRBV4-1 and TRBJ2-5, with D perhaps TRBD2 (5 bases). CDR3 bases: TGCGCCAGCAGCCAAGGGCGGCTAGAGGGAACCCAGTACTTC. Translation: CASSQGRLEGTQYF.